The 23 T cell receptor beta chains given below trace back to one sample, sequenced in a study of PD-L1 blockade in urothelial cancer. This table comes from immunoSEQ multiplex PCR, and its TCRdb copy is limited to in-frame clones, with some not included. The sample records 95,000 to 100,000 clones, roughly 91% being singletons. Time point reported: pretreatment peripheral blood. The starting material was PBMCs, obtained around atezolizumab (anti-PD-L1) treatment. The receptors were gathered from a man in his fifties or sixties with urothelial cancer.

V and J are TRBV7-2 and TRBJ1-1; no firm D call. This CDR3 spans 14 amino acids. Trimming pared 7 bases from V and 3 bases from J, leaving 15 bases between. Germline V gives CDR1 SGHTA, CDR2 FQGNSA. In nucleotides, the CDR3 is TGTGCCAGCACATTATCAACTAAGTACACTGAAGCTTTCTTT. As protein: CASTLSTKYTEAFF. The full variable domain, completed using reference TRBV7-2 and TRBJ1-1, is GAGVSQSPSNKVTEKGKDVELRCDPISGHTALYWYRQSLGQGLEFLIYFQGNSAPDKSGLPSDRFSAERTGGSVSTLTIQRTQQEDSAVYLCASTLSTKYTEAFFGQGTRLTVV.

This clone was seen a single time. The chain employs TRBV6-5 and TRBJ2-3; unclear D gene. Germline lookup yields CDR1 MNHEY and CDR2 SVGAGI. The CDR3 runs to 12 residues. V was pared by 6 bases and J by 3 bases, with 7 bases between. The CDR3 nucleotides read TGTGCCAGCAGCGAAGCGACAGATACGCAGTATTTT. Protein sequence: CASSEATDTQYF.

This clone was observed a handful of times. The genes are TRBV7-9 and TRBJ1-1, with TRBD1 matching 9 bases. CDR3 length: 18 amino acids. Germline lookup yields CDR1 SEHNR and CDR2 FQNEAQ (reference sequence). V gave up 6 bases and J gave up 1 base; unmatched junction bases: 15. Here the CDR3 DNA reads TGTGCCAGCAGTTCAACGGGACAGGGATTAGGAGAGAACACTGAAGCTTTCTTT. This sequence encodes CASSSTGQGLGENTEAFF.

This clone was counted a few times. The chain uses TRBV19 and TRBJ2-1; unclear D gene. CDR3 size: 14 residues. CDR1 and CDR2 (germline): LNHDA, SQIVND (reference sequence). With 3 bases removed from V and 5 bases from J, the gap between germline ends came to 11 bases. CDR3 amino acids: CASSMGAGNNEQFF. The CDR3 nucleotides are TGTGCCAGTAGTATGGGCGCAGGAAACAATGAGCAGTTCTTC.

This clone was seen a single time. The chain is built from TRBV6-1 and TRBJ2-7; possibly TRBD2 for D (6 bases). The CDR3 loop spans 12 amino acids. Germline CDR1 and CDR2: MNHNS and SASEGT. V was pared by 7 bases and J by 5 bases, with 12 bases between. As DNA, the CDR3 is TGTGCCAGCAAACTAGCTCGCAACGAGCAGTACTTC. This encodes CASKLARNEQYF.

CDR3 bases: TGTGCCAGCAGTTCCGGTTGGGGCTCAGGGTTGAGTACCTACGAGCAGTACTTC. This gives the protein CASSSGWGSGLSTYEQYF. The rearrangement uses TRBV6-7 and TRBJ2-7; perhaps TRBD1 as D (5 bases). TRBV6-7 is identified as an open reading frame with a role that is uncertain. Between the trimmed V and J ends, which lost 4 bases and 2 bases, there was a span of 24 bases. The CDR3 is 18 amino acids.

J is TRBJ1-1 and V is TRBV7-2; D gene uncertain. Deletions cut 2 bases from V and 6 bases from J, with 10 bases between. This CDR3 contains 13 residues. The germline gives CDR1 SGHTA, CDR2 FQGNSA. The CDR3 DNA reads TGTGCCAGCAGCTTATTCGCCGGGGCTGAAGCTTTCTTT. Translated, it gives CASSLFAGAEAFF.

The V gene is TRBV14, the J gene TRBJ2-1; 8 nucleotides align to TRBD2. This CDR3 comprises 14 residues. After removal of 1 base from V and 9 bases from J, the junction contained 5 bases not matched to a gene. Germline V gene lookup returns CDR1 SGHDN and CDR2 FVKESK. The CDR3 region is CASSQAGTRSEQFF. CDR3 sequence (DNA): TGTGCCAGCAGCCAAGCAGGGACTAGATCTGAGCAGTTCTTC.

The sample holds one count of this clone. V gene TRBV5-4 combines with J gene TRBJ2-3; 11 nucleotides match TRBD2. CDR1 and CDR2 (germline): SGHNT, YYREEE (reference sequence). The CDR3 is made up of 19 amino acids. The ends lost 3 bases at V and 0 bases at J; junction bases unmatched: 12. The CDR3 coding sequence is TGTGCCAGCAGCTCCCCCGGAGGCCTAGCGGGGGGTAGCACAGATACGCAGTATTTT. This codes for CASSSPGGLAGGSTDTQYF.

The V gene is TRBV11-3, the J gene TRBJ1-5; tentative D call: TRBD1 (5 bases). Germline V CDR1 and CDR2: SGHNT, YENEEA. The CDR3 is 13 amino acids. Trimming shortened V by 0 bases and J by 7 bases, and 7 bases separated the two germline ends. In nucleotides, the CDR3 is TGTGCCAGCAGCTTAGAGGGGGGACAGCCCCAGCATTTT. Translation: CASSLEGGQPQHF.

The V gene is TRBV29-1, the J gene TRBJ1-1; TRBD1 matches 10 bases. The germline gives CDR1 SQVTM, CDR2 ANQGSEA. CDR3 size: 15 residues. Losses at the gene ends were 0 bases for V and 5 bases for J; bases not matched to a gene: 6. The CDR3 DNA reads as TGCAGCGTTGAAGATCTGGTGGACAGGGGGACTGAAGCTTTCTTT. Its translation: CSVEDLVDRGTEAFF. The complete variable domain, with remaining parts taken from reference TRBV29-1 and TRBJ1-1, reads SAVISQKPSRDICQRGTSLTIQCQVDSQVTMMFWYRQQPGQSLTLIATANQGSEATYESGFVIDKFPISRPNLTFSTLTVSNMSPEDSSIYLCSVEDLVDRGTEAFFGQGTRLTVV.

This chain links TRBV9 with TRBJ2-5, with a weak D call TRBD1 (7 bases). The CDR3 extends over 14 amino acids. Between the trimmed V and J ends, which lost 2 bases and 4 bases, there was a span of 12 bases. CDR1 SGDLS and CDR2 YYNGEE come from the germline V gene. The CDR3 nucleotides are TGTGCCAGCAGCGTTTCAGGGGGAGGAGAGACCCAGTACTTC. It encodes CASSVSGGGETQYF.

V usage is TRBV27 and J usage is TRBJ1-1; D might be TRBD1 (5 bases). Per germline, CDR1 MNHEY and CDR2 SMNVEV (reference sequence). The CDR3 contains 14 residues. Trimming cost V 10 bases and J 0 bases, with 15 bases left between them. The CDR3 region has the DNA TGTGCCACCGCCCAGGGTCTCATGAACACTGAAGCTTTCTTT. Encoded protein: CATAQGLMNTEAFF.

The chain employs TRBV28 and TRBJ2-7; TRBD1 matches 7 bases. CDR1 MDHEN and CDR2 SYDVKM come from the germline V gene. Unmatched junction bases numbered 9, after V lost 1 base and J lost 3 bases. The CDR3 spans 16 residues. The chain's CDR3 is CASSLFGAGGFYEQYF. CDR3 in DNA: TGTGCCAGCAGTTTATTTGGGGCAGGGGGATTCTACGAGCAGTACTTC.

The chain is built from TRBV5-1 and TRBJ1-2, with D possibly being TRBD1 (6 bases). The germline CDR1 and CDR2 sequences are SGHRS and YFSETQ. The V end was cut by 5 bases, the J end by 4 bases, with 12 bases between. This CDR3 region has 13 residues. The CDR3 DNA sequence: TGCGCCAGCAGTGGTCCAGGGGCCTATGGCTACACCTTC. Its protein product is CASSGPGAYGYTF.

The rearrangement joins TRBV7-9 to TRBJ2-7; 8 nucleotides agree with TRBD1. Germline V gene data show CDR1 as SEHNR and CDR2 as FQNEAQ (reference sequence). CDR3 length equals 14 residues. The trim removed 1 base at V and 1 base at J, leaving 0 bases unmatched. This CDR3 reads CASSLGTGSYEQYF. The CDR3 nucleotides read TGTGCCAGCAGCTTAGGGACAGGGTCCTACGAGCAGTACTTC.

The rearrangement links TRBV11-3 to TRBJ2-1; 7 bases fit TRBD1. The CDR3 consists of 13 residues. With V trimmed by 7 bases and J by 4 bases, 4 bases remained unmatched. Looked up from germline, CDR1 is SGHNT and CDR2 is YENEEA. The CDR3 spells CASNLQGYNEQFF. The CDR3 DNA reads TGTGCCAGCAACCTACAGGGGTACAATGAGCAGTTCTTC.

V gene TRBV7-9 combines with J gene TRBJ2-7; D is unclear. Trimming removed 7 bases from V and 3 bases from J, with 7 bases in between. This CDR3 region has 11 residues. Germline CDR1 SEHNR, CDR2 FQNEAQ (reference sequence). CDR3 nucleotides: TGTGCCAGCACCCGTAACTACGAGCAGTACTTC. As protein: CASTRNYEQYF. Using reference TRBV7-9 and TRBJ2-7 for the parts outside the CDR3, the full variable domain is DTGVSQNPRHKITKRGQNVTFRCDPISEHNRLYWYRQTLGQGPEFLTYFQNEAQLEKSRLLSDRFSAERPKGSFSTLEIQRTEQGDSAMYLCASTRNYEQYFGPGTRLTVT.

This clone was counted a single time. V and J are TRBV7-3 and TRBJ2-3, with D possibly TRBD2 on 6 matching bases. V was pared by 1 base and J by 0 bases, with 11 bases between. The CDR3 contains 16 residues. The germline V gene has CDR1 SGHTA and CDR2 FQGTGA. This chain's CDR3 is CASSLMSGVSTDTQYF. CDR3 in DNA: TGTGCCAGCAGCTTAATGTCGGGAGTTAGCACAGATACGCAGTATTTT.

The genes are TRBV7-9 and TRBJ2-7, with 7 bases matching TRBD1. V was pared by 5 bases and J by 9 bases, with 10 bases of the junction left unmatched. The length of the CDR3 is 13 residues. Germline assignment: CDR1 SEHNR and CDR2 FQNEAQ (reference sequence). The CDR3: CASSRDSAGGQYF. The DNA for the CDR3 is TGTGCCAGCAGCCGGGACAGTGCCGGAGGGCAGTACTTC. Supplemented by reference TRBV7-9 and TRBJ2-7, the full variable domain reads DTGVSQNPRHKITKRGQNVTFRCDPISEHNRLYWYRQTLGQGPEFLTYFQNEAQLEKSRLLSDRFSAERPKGSFSTLEIQRTEQGDSAMYLCASSRDSAGGQYFGPGTRLTVT.

V and J are TRBV7-3 and TRBJ1-1; possibly TRBD1 for D (5 bases). The CDR3 has 13 residues. The V gene's germline CDR1 is SGHTA and CDR2 FQGTGA. Between the trimmed V and J ends, which lost 5 bases and 3 bases, there was a span of 10 bases. CDR3 residues: CASSLGGDTEAFF. DNA for the CDR3: TGTGCCAGCAGCCTTGGAGGGGACACTGAAGCTTTCTTT.

V is TRBV5-1 and J is TRBJ2-5; 9 bases align to TRBD2. The CDR3 spans 15 residues. J gave up 5 bases and V 4 bases, and 9 bases lay outside the gene matches. Germline CDR1 is SGHRS and CDR2 is YFSETQ. CDR3 nucleotides: TGCGCCAGCAGCGACGAGGCGGGAGGGCGGGAGACCCAGTACTTC. Translated, it gives CASSDEAGGRETQYF.

V gene TRBV10-3 combines with J gene TRBJ1-1; D gene uncertain. Deletions cut 10 bases from V and 1 base from J, with 10 bases between. The CDR3 runs to 12 residues. Germline assignment: CDR1 ENHRY and CDR2 SYGVKD. The CDR3 DNA follows: TGTGCCACCGGAGAAGGGAACACTGAAGCTTTCTTT. It yields the protein CATGEGNTEAFF.